This note documents a single T cell receptor beta chain sequence. This record comes from a study of shared clonotypes between healthy human individuals. Measured with immunoSEQ multiplex PCR; TCRdb has only the in-frame clones, and not every one. This sample yields about 820,000 clones, of which 90% to 95% are seen a single time; 20% to 30% belongs to the top ten. The CDR3 runs to 17 residues. With V trimmed by 1 base and J by 3 bases, 10 bases remained unmatched. CDR1 and CDR2 from the germline V gene are LNHDA and SQIVND (reference sequence). Naive-designated CD8 cells lacked CD45RO, were positively enriched for CCR7, and omitted terminally differentiated effector memory CD45RA+ cells.

The chain uses TRBV19 and TRBJ1-2; TRBD1 matches 8 bases. This receptor was taken from a man in his thirties or forties in good health. The sequenced sample consisted of naive CD8+ T cells sorted from blood. The CDR3 spells CASSIAYQGANDYGYTF. Written as DNA, the CDR3 is TGTGCCAGTAGTATAGCCTACCAGGGGGCGAATGACTATGGCTACACCTTC.